One T cell receptor (beta chain) is described in this entry. The antigen is unknown. This clone may be a read error of a much larger clone one base away. Germline V gene lookup returns CDR1 DFQATT and CDR2 SNEGSKA (reference sequence). The CDR3 is made up of 15 amino acids. Trimming stripped 6 bases from V and 2 bases from J, with 18 bases between. The template was RNA from unsorted bulk tissue. Newly diagnosed lung cancer patients had thoracic surgery in China, August–late 2014, without prior chemotherapy. The sample belongs to a study of tumor and adjacent non-tumor tissue in lung cancer. Across the study: Patients were aged about 30 to 80, 10 men and 5 women, stage I to III. Study-wide results and caveats: Tumor TCR diversity, when higher, was linked to shorter survival. Compared with tumor, normal lung showed significantly lower TCR diversity.

Three rounds of nested PCR, following a modified ARM-PCR protocol, produced the TCRbeta library. TCRdb analysed the multiplex PCR reads with MiXCR anew, one entry per CDR3 protein. The table shows tens of thousands of distinct CDR3 sequences, with around 70% occurring only once. This sequence was found in a woman in her thirties or forties with non-small cell lung cancer. The sequencing input was lung tumor tissue. V and J are TRBV20-1 and TRBJ2-3, with D perhaps TRBD1 (5 bases). The CDR3 DNA sequence: TGCAGTGCCACAGGCACCTACCCTCACACAGATACGCAGTATTTT. It yields the protein CSATGTYPHTDTQYF.